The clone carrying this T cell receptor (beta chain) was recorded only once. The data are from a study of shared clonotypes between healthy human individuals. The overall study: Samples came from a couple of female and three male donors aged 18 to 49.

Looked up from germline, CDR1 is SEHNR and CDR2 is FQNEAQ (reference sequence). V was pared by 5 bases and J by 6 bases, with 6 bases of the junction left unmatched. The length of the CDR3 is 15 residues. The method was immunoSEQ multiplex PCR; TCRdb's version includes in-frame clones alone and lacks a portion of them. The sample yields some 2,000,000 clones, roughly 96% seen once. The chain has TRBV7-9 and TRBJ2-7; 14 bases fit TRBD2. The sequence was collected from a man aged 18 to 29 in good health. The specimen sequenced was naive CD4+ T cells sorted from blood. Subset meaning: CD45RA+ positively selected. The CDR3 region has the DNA TGTGCCAGCAGCCCTGGGACTAGCGGGAGTCGCGAGCAGTACTTC. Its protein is CASSPGTSGSREQYF.